One sample yielded the 13 T cell receptor beta chains listed below, sequenced in a study of T-cell memory formation after mild COVID-19. TCRdb independently ran MiXCR on the 5' RACE reads; one entry per CDR3 protein. The profile covers under 300,000 distinct CDR3 sequences, with approximately 9% appearing a single time and 20% to 25% taken by the ten largest. The sample was PBMCs or a T cell subset sorted from them (not recorded which). These TCRs come from a man between 18 and 35 years old who had mild COVID-19 (a few samples of this study predate the infection). Cell type and time point are not known.

This clonotype was seen many times. The V call is TRBV6-5, the J call TRBJ1-1, with 7 bases that match TRBD1. Unmatched junction bases numbered 8, after V lost 2 bases and J lost 5 bases. Germline CDR1 MNHEY, CDR2 SVGAGI. This CDR3 comprises 15 residues. The CDR3 here is CASSYRGGIGTEAFF. The DNA for the CDR3 is TGTGCCAGCAGTTACCGAGGGGGCATAGGGACTGAAGCTTTCTTT.

Concerning this clonotype itself: This sequence may be a read error, since a much larger clone differs from it by one base. V is TRBV6-2 or TRBV6-3 and J is TRBJ1-5; no clear D gene. Germline CDR1 MNHEY, CDR2 SVGEGT. The CDR3 length is 15 residues. The ends were cut back, 4 bases at V and 3 bases at J, with 13 bases in the middle. The CDR3 region has the DNA TGTGCCAGCAGTTCGACCCGAGTCCTCAATCAGCCCCAGCATTTT. As protein: CASSSTRVLNQPQHF.

The genes are TRBV12-3 or TRBV12-4 and TRBJ2-4, with D uncertain. CDR3 length equals 12 residues. Trimming shortened V by 3 bases and J by 8 bases, and 8 bases separated the two germline ends. In DNA, the CDR3 is TGTGCCAGCAGTTTTATTGACGACATTCAGTACTTC. It is translated as CASSFIDDIQYF.

This clonotype turned up a few times. The rearrangement links TRBV5-6 to TRBJ2-7; D is possibly TRBD1 or TRBD2 (5 bases each). Between the trimmed V and J ends, which lost 6 bases and 1 base, there was a span of 8 bases. Germline CDR1 reads SGHDT; CDR2 reads YYEEEE. The CDR3 contains 12 residues. The CDR3 spells CASKGSSYEQYF. For the CDR3, the DNA is TGTGCCAGCAAGGGGAGTTCCTACGAGCAGTACTTC.

The sample holds a few counts of this clonotype. This chain uses TRBV7-9 with TRBJ2-5, with TRBD2 as a possible D gene (7 bases). CDR1 and CDR2 (germline): SEHNR, FQNEAQ (reference sequence). The V gene lost 5 bases and the J gene lost 4 bases, with 20 bases spanning the gap. This CDR3 is 16 amino acids long. The CDR3 DNA sequence: TGTGCCAGCAGCCACCCGCCGGGGGGCGAGTTAGAGACCCAGTACTTC. Its protein is CASSHPPGGELETQYF.

In this sample, this clonotype turned up many times. The gene calls are TRBV4-1 and TRBJ2-7; D may be TRBD1 (5 bases). This CDR3 comprises 14 residues. V was cut by 1 base and J by 3 bases, with 10 bases left in between. The V gene's germline CDR1 is MGHRA and CDR2 YSYEKL. Here the CDR3 reads CASSQVGQNYEQYF. The DNA for the CDR3 is TGCGCCAGCAGCCAAGTGGGGCAGAACTACGAGCAGTACTTC.

This clonotype was seen at least ten times. The V call is TRBV11-2, the J call TRBJ2-1, with D possibly being TRBD2 (6 bases). Germline loops: CDR1 SGHAT, CDR2 FQNNGV. This CDR3 is built from 15 residues. The V end lost 3 bases, the J end lost 7 bases, and 16 bases lay between the germline ends. CDR3 protein: CASSFNPASVNEQFF. For the CDR3, the DNA is TGTGCCAGCAGCTTTAACCCTGCTAGCGTGAATGAGCAGTTCTTC. Full variable domain (remainder filled in from reference TRBV11-2 and TRBJ2-1): EAGVAQSPRYKIIEKRQSVAFWCNPISGHATLYWYQQILGQGPKLLIQFQNNGVVDDSQLPKDRFSAERLKGVDSTLKIQPAKLEDSAVYLCASSFNPASVNEQFFGPGTRLTVL.

V and J are TRBV30 and TRBJ1-3; no clear D gene. The V and J ends lost 3 bases and 2 bases respectively, with 11 bases between them. Germline V gene sequence: CDR1 GTSNPN, CDR2 SVGIG (reference sequence). CDR3 length: 14 amino acids. Written as DNA, the CDR3 is TGTGCCTGGAGGCGCCCGGCGGCTGGAAACACCATATATTTT. This gives the protein CAWRRPAAGNTIYF.

Many counts were recorded for this clonotype. The chain is built from TRBV30 and TRBJ2-2; D is unresolved. Germline V gives CDR1 GTSNPN, CDR2 SVGIG (reference sequence). The CDR3 spans 12 residues. V was cut by 3 bases and J by 5 bases, with 7 bases left in between. CDR3: CAWSTPTGELFF. The DNA of the CDR3 is TGTGCCTGGAGCACTCCAACCGGGGAGCTGTTTTTT.

This clonotype has only a few counts. This chain uses TRBV5-1 with TRBJ1-2; D gene ambiguous. The CDR3 loop spans 16 amino acids. The germline V gene encodes CDR1 SGHRS and CDR2 YFSETQ. The V gene lost 0 bases and the J gene lost 6 bases, with 18 bases spanning the gap. The CDR3 DNA is TGCGCCAGCAGCTTGGAACCCGCGACGGGGTATGATGGCTACACCTTC. This codes for CASSLEPATGYDGYTF.

The chain employs TRBV7-3 and TRBJ1-1; D is unclear. Deletions cut 3 bases from V and 0 bases from J, with 20 bases between. The CDR3 loop spans 18 amino acids. Germline-derived CDR1 and CDR2 are SGHTA and FQGTGA. CDR3 residues: CASSFPTSPFGMNTEAFF. CDR3 sequence (DNA): TGTGCCAGCAGCTTCCCGACATCCCCGTTCGGGATGAACACTGAAGCTTTCTTT. Filled out from reference TRBV7-3 and TRBJ1-1, the complete variable domain reads GAGVSQTPSNKVTEKGKYVELRCDPISGHTALYWYRQSLGQGPEFLIYFQGTGAADDSGLPNDRFFAVRPEGSVSTLKIQRTERGDSAVYLCASSFPTSPFGMNTEAFFGQGTRLTVV.

This chain connects TRBV7-9 to TRBJ1-1; D gene uncertain. The germline V gene encodes CDR1 SEHNR and CDR2 FQNEAQ (reference sequence). The CDR3 has 15 amino acids. V dropped 1 base and J dropped 1 base, with 10 bases sitting between them. Here the CDR3 DNA reads TGTGCCAGCAGCTTAGTGCGAGGGAGGAACACTGAAGCTTTCTTT. As protein: CASSLVRGRNTEAFF. Full variable domain (outside the CDR3, taken from reference TRBV7-9 and TRBJ1-1): DTGVSQNPRHKITKRGQNVTFRCDPISEHNRLYWYRQTLGQGPEFLTYFQNEAQLEKSRLLSDRFSAERPKGSFSTLEIQRTEQGDSAMYLCASSLVRGRNTEAFFGQGTRLTVV.

This clonotype showed up just a few times. The CDR3 DNA is TGTGCCAGCAGCCCCCACAGTTCTACTAGTGAAGCTTTCTTT. It encodes CASSPHSSTSEAFF. The chain couples TRBV7-2 to TRBJ1-1; D gene unclear. The germline gives CDR1 SGHTA, CDR2 FQGNSA. The ends were cut back, 5 bases at V and 7 bases at J, with 17 bases in the middle. The CDR3 length is 14 residues.